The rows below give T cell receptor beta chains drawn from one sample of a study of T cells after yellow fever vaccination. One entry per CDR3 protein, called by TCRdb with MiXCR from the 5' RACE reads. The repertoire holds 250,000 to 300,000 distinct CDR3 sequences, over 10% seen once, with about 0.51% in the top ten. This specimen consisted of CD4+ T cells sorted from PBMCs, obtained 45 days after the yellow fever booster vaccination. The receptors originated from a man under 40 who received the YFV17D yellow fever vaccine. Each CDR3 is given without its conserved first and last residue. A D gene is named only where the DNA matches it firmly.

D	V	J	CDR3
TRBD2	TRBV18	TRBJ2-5	ASSPLAGSETQY
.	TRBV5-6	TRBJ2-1	ASSLRRTGEQF
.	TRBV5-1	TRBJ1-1	ASSLGNPNTEAF
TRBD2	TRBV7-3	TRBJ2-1	ASSLGLAGYNEQF
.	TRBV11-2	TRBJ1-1	ASSYTTGGTEAF
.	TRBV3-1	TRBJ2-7	ASSQEWNYEQY
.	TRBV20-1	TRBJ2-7	SARATGRTFVREQY
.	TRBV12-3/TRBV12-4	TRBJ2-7	ASRGGYARY
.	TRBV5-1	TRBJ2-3	ASSFPPGHTYTDTQY
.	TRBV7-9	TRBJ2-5	ASSPMGHQETQY
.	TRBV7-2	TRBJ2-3	ASTRRRVNIAPDTQY
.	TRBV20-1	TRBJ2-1	SARGPGLAYNEQF
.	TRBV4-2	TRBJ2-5	ASSLTTGTTQETQY
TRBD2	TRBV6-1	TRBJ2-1	ASSHSSGRASEQF
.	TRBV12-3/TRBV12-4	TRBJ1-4	ASSQGTPREKLF
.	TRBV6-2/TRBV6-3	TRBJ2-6	ASDSGSGANVLT
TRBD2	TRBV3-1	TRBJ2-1	ASTPGTSGRRSSYNEQF
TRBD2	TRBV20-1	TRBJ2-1	SATGLAGYGEQF
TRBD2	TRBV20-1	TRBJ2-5	SARDPRGEKNTQY
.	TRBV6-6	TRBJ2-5	ASSRHQETQY
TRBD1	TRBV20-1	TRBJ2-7	SARAPTGIDEQY
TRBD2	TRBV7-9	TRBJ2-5	ASSLSGSGETQY
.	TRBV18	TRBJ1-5	ASSPNSGYSNQPQH